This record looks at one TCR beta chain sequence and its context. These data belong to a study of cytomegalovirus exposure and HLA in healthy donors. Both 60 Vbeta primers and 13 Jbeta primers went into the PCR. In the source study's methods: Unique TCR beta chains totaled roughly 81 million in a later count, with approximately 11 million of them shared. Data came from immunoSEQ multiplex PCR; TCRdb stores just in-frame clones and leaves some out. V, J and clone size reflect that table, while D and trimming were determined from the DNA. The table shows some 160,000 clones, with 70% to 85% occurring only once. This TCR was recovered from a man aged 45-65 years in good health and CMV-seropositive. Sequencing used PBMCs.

The CDR3 sequence: CASSVSGTNRGEQFF. The CDR3 DNA follows: TGTGCCAGCAGTGTAAGCGGGACCAATCGGGGGGAGCAGTTCTTC. The chain links TRBV6-4 to TRBJ2-1; 7 bases align to TRBD2. V trimming: 4 bases; J trimming: 10 bases; junction bases outside the gene matches: 13. The CDR3 totals 15 residues. CDR1 and CDR2 (germline): MRHNA, SNTAGT.